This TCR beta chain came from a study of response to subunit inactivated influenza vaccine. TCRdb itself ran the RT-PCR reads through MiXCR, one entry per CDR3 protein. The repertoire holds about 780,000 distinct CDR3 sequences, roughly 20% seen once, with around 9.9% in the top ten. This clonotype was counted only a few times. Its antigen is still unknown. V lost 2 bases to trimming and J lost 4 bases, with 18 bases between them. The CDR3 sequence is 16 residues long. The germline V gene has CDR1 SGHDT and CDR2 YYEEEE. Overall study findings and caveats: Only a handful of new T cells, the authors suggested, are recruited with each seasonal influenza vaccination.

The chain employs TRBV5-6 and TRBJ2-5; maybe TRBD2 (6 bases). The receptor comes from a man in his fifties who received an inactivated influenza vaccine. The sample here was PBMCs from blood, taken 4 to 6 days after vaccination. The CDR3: CASSFTTGVAGETQYF. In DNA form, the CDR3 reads TGTGCCAGCAGCTTCACGACGGGGGTCGCAGGAGAGACCCAGTACTTC.